A selection of T cell receptor beta chains follows, all from one sample in a study of relationships among human T cell subsets. Via MiXCR, TCRdb re-called the multiplex PCR reads, giving one row per CDR3 protein. The sample gives approximately 15,000 distinct CDR3 sequences, over 45% of which show up once; roughly 1.9% is in the top ten. The specimen sequenced was Tregs sorted from blood. The receptor set was obtained from a man aged 40-49 years in good health. The CDR3 runs from the conserved cysteine through the conserved F or W. D genes are given only for firm matches. Clone size is shown for a subset of rows, as once, few, many or a class of expanded clone.

CASSPRSGRQTDTQYF,TGTGCCAGCAGCCCCCGAAGCGGGAGGCAAACAGATACGCAGTATTTT,TRBD2,.,TRBV7-9,TRBJ2-3
CASSLEWTSNEQFF,TGTGCCAGCAGCTTAGAATGGACTAGTAATGAGCAGTTCTTC,TRBD2,few,TRBV11-2,TRBJ2-1
CASRTSGGRAQYF,TGTGCCAGCAGGACTAGCGGGGGGAGGGCCCAGTACTTC,TRBD2,few,TRBV28,TRBJ2-5
CASSGLVGAHEQYF,TGCGCCAGCAGCGGACTGGTCGGGGCTCACGAGCAGTACTTC,.,.,TRBV5-1,TRBJ2-7
CSARPSDRLRLEAFF,TGCAGTGCTAGACCCTCGGACAGGCTCCGGCTTGAGGCTTTCTTT,TRBD1,.,TRBV20-1,TRBJ1-1
CAISESTLGGAGPNQPQHF,TGTGCCATCAGTGAGTCGACTCTGGGGGGGGCTGGCCCTAATCAGCCCCAGCATTTT,.,.,TRBV10-3,TRBJ1-5
CASSPGSAAYGYTF,TGTGCCAGCAGTCCAGGGTCGGCAGCCTATGGCTACACCTTC,.,few,TRBV12-3/TRBV12-4,TRBJ1-2
CASSSLAMGDEQFF,TGTGCCAGCAGTTCTCTAGCGATGGGGGATGAGCAGTTCTTC,.,.,TRBV28,TRBJ2-1
CASNIQGGKTEAFF,TGTGCCAGCAACATACAGGGGGGTAAGACTGAAGCTTTCTTT,TRBD1,few,TRBV28,TRBJ1-1
CSARDSGSLGETQYF,TGCAGTGCTAGAGATTCCGGGTCCCTAGGTGAGACCCAGTACTTC,.,few,TRBV20-1,TRBJ2-5
CASSQRLANEQFF,TGTGCCAGCAGCCAACGGCTAGCCAATGAGCAGTTCTTC,.,.,TRBV14,TRBJ2-1
CAISDPGQGSSYEQYF,TGTGCCATCAGTGACCCCGGACAGGGCAGCTCCTACGAGCAGTACTTC,TRBD1,.,TRBV10-3,TRBJ2-7
CASSLWGSDTQYF,TGTGCCAGCAGTTTATGGGGGTCAGATACGCAGTATTTT,.,.,TRBV27,TRBJ2-3
CASTGPGQQYGDYGYTF,TGTGCCAGCACCGGACCGGGACAGCAATATGGTGACTATGGCTACACCTTC,TRBD1,once,TRBV28,TRBJ1-2
CASQGGDNYEQYF,TGCGCCAGCCAAGGGGGAGACAACTACGAGCAGTACTTC,.,medium-sized,TRBV10-2,TRBJ2-7
CASSGRTGADTQYF,TGCGCCAGCAGCGGAAGGACAGGGGCAGATACGCAGTATTTT,TRBD1,few,TRBV5-1,TRBJ2-3
CASSPQEVGSNQPQHF,TGTGCCAGCAGTCCGCAAGAGGTCGGGAGCAATCAGCCCCAGCATTTT,.,.,TRBV12-3/TRBV12-4,TRBJ1-5
CASSLSIQETQYF,TGTGCCAGCAGCCTCAGCATCCAAGAGACCCAGTACTTC,.,.,TRBV12-3/TRBV12-4,TRBJ2-5
CASSPQGTNTEAFF,TGTGCCAGCAGCCCGCAGGGTACGAACACTGAAGCTTTCTTT,.,.,TRBV5-6,TRBJ1-1
CSARMGSRIYNEQFF,TGCAGTGCTAGAATGGGCAGTAGAATCTACAATGAGCAGTTCTTC,.,few,TRBV20-1,TRBJ2-1
CASTSRGRDTEAFF,TGTGCCAGCACCTCCCGGGGGAGGGACACTGAAGCTTTCTTT,.,few,TRBV6-5,TRBJ1-1
CASTQAAVYGYTF,TGTGCCAGTACCCAAGCAGCGGTCTATGGCTACACCTTC,.,.,TRBV19,TRBJ1-2
CASSRTGVASYEQYF,TGCGCCAGCAGCAGGACAGGGGTGGCCTCCTACGAGCAGTACTTC,TRBD1,once,TRBV5-1,TRBJ2-7
CASSYSPWAGGPSYNEQFF,TGTGCCAGCAGTTACAGCCCCTGGGCGGGGGGACCCTCCTACAATGAGCAGTTCTTC,TRBD2,.,TRBV6-2/TRBV6-3,TRBJ2-1
CASSLNSGSEQFF,TGCGCCAGCAGCTTGAACAGCGGGAGCGAGCAGTTCTTC,TRBD2,.,TRBV5-1,TRBJ2-1
CASRPRGRDGYTF,TGTGCCAGCAGGCCACGCGGGAGGGATGGCTACACCTTC,.,.,TRBV6-5,TRBJ1-2
CASSLLAGSQETQYF,TGTGCCAGCAGTTTACTAGCGGGAAGCCAAGAGACCCAGTACTTC,TRBD2,.,TRBV28,TRBJ2-5
CASSLLGETQYF,TGTGCCAGCAGTTTACTCGGAGAGACCCAGTACTTC,.,few,TRBV12-3/TRBV12-4,TRBJ2-5
CASSQDESITLSGNTIYF,TGCGCCAGCAGCCAAGATGAGAGCATCACCCTCTCTGGAAACACCATATATTTT,.,.,TRBV4-1,TRBJ1-3
CASSLTRTGGNEQYF,TGTGCCAGCAGCCTCACCAGGACAGGGGGCAACGAGCAGTACTTC,TRBD1,.,TRBV11-2,TRBJ2-7
CASSLGLAGDEQYF,TGTGCCAGCTCACTGGGACTAGCGGGAGACGAGCAGTACTTC,TRBD2,.,TRBV18,TRBJ2-7